This is a list of T cell receptor beta chains from one sample in a study of shared clonotypes between healthy human individuals. This table comes from immunoSEQ multiplex PCR, and its TCRdb copy is limited to in-frame clones, with some not included. The sample holds approximately 510,000 clones; approximately 79% are singletons and the top ten take over 10%. Source material: PBMCs. The receptors derive from a woman between 35 and 50 years old in good health. Some clones in this sample may be carry-over from other donors' samples. Each CDR3 is given without its conserved first and last residue.

TRBJ2-6 TRBV5-1 ASSSALRTGGAGANVLT
TRBJ1-5 TRBV19 ASNGGWQYSNQPQH
TRBJ2-1 TRBV13 ASSAGSGAYNEQF
TRBJ2-2 TRBV19 ASSNGQQNTGELF
TRBJ2-3 TRBV5-1 ASSSTLDTQY
TRBJ2-3 TRBV7-3 ASSPGHGDTQY
TRBJ2-7 TRBV19 ASSNTGGQGQKHEQY
TRBJ1-2 TRBV9 ASSTRQGYGYT
TRBJ2-2 TRBV2 ASSNKSPYTGELF
TRBJ1-3 TRBV27 ASSQSRHSGNTIY
TRBJ2-1 TRBV5-1 ASSLAADSRGYNEQF
TRBJ2-7 TRBV7-9 ASTHAIGTGPTEQY
TRBJ2-1 TRBV7-2 ASSETGGYEQF
TRBJ2-1 TRBV9 ASSPIGGDYDNEQF
TRBJ1-2 TRBV11-2 ASSPGGHLYGYT
TRBJ2-6 TRBV23-1 ASRSTGQGCSGANVLT
TRBJ1-1 TRBV7-3 ASSLRQGTEAF
TRBJ2-1 TRBV11-3 ASSLGGRNTSWEQV
TRBJ1-3 TRBV7-8 ASRLGQGRSGNTIY
TRBJ2-6 TRBV7-9 ASSLELGGPTSGANVLT
TRBJ2-5 TRBV10-3 ATGTAETQY
TRBJ2-2 TRBV10-2 ASRSDTGELF
TRBJ1-3 TRBV7-9 ASSTYTEGLSGNTIY
TRBJ1-1 TRBV9 ASSALRWEGAEAF
TRBJ1-5 TRBV5-1 ASSLDYGSHQPQH
TRBJ2-1 TRBV14 ASSHEQF
TRBJ1-5 TRBV19 ASSIRDRGYQPQH
TRBJ2-7 TRBV28 ASIPPPGQGSHEQY
TRBJ1-2 TRBV10-3 AIRGGDDGYT
TRBJ2-1 TRBV25-1 ASSINNEQF
TRBJ2-5 TRBV15 ATSGRTPGTQY
TRBJ2-4 TRBV6-5 AGTAGGPSGIQY
TRBJ2-1 TRBV5-3 ARSLARSYNEQF